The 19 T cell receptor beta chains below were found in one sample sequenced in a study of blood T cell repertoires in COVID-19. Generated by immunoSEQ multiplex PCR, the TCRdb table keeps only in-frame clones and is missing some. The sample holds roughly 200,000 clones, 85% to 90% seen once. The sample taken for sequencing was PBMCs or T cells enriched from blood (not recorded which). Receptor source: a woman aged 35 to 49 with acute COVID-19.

The CDR3 is CASSLGTSGGPFAGELFF. In nucleotides, the CDR3 is TGTGCCAGCAGCCTTGGGACTAGCGGGGGGCCTTTTGCCGGGGAGCTGTTTTTT. The chain carries TRBV7-2 and TRBJ2-2; 15 bases are a match to TRBD2. CDR3 size: 18 residues. V lost 5 bases to trimming and J lost 6 bases; unmatched junction nucleotides: 10. Germline loops: CDR1 SGHTA, CDR2 FQGNSA. Filled out from reference TRBV7-2 and TRBJ2-2, the complete variable domain reads GAGVSQSPSNKVTEKGKDVELRCDPISGHTALYWYRQSLGQGLEFLIYFQGNSAPDKSGLPSDRFSAERTGGSVSTLTIQRTQQEDSAVYLCASSLGTSGGPFAGELFFGEGSRLTVL.

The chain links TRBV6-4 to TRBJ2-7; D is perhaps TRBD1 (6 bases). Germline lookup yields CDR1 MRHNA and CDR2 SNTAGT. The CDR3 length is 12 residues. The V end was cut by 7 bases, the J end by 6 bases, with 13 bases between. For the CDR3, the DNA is TGTGCCAGCATCCTAGGGGGTGGCGAGCAGTACTTC. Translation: CASILGGGEQYF.

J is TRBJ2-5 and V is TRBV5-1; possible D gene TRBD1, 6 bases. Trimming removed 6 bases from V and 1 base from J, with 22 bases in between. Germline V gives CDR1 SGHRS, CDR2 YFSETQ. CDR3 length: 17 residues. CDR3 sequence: CASIRFPTGRGQETQYF. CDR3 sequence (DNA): TGCGCCAGCATTCGATTTCCAACGGGCAGGGGCCAAGAGACCCAGTACTTC. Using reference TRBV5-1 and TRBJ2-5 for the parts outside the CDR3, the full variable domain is KAGVTQTPRYLIKTRGQQVTLSCSPISGHRSVSWYQQTPGQGLQFLFEYFSETQRNKGNFPGRFSGRQFSNSRSEMNVSTLELGDSALYLCASIRFPTGRGQETQYFGPGTRLLVL.

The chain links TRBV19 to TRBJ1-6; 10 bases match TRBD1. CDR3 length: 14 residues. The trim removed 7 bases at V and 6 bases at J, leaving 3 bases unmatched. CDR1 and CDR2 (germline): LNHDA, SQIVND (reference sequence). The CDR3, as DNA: TGTGCCAGTACGGGGGACAGGGGTAATTCACCCCTCCACTTT. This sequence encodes CASTGDRGNSPLHF.

The CDR3 nucleotides are TGTGCCAGCAGCCAAGATGGGCGGGGGGTCTACAATGAGCAGTTCTTC. Its translation is CASSQDGRGVYNEQFF. V is TRBV3-1 (or the pseudogene TRBV3-2) and J is TRBJ2-1; 8 bases are a match to TRBD2. Trimming cost V 0 bases and J 3 bases; bases outside gene matches: 4. From germline, CDR1 is LGHDT and CDR2 YNNKEL (reference sequence). CDR3 length equals 16 residues.

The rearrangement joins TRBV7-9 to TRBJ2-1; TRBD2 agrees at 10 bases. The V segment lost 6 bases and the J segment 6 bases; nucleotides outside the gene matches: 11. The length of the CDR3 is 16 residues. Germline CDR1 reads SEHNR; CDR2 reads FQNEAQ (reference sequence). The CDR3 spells CASRLSGLAGGNEQFF. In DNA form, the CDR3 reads TGTGCCAGCAGACTTAGTGGTTTAGCGGGAGGCAATGAGCAGTTCTTC.

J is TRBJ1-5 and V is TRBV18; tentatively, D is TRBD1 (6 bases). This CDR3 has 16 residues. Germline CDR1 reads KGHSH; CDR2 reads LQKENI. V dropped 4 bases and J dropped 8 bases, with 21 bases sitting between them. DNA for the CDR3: TGTGCCAGCTCACTCGACAGGACATCCGGGAGGGAGCCCCAGCATTTT. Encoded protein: CASSLDRTSGREPQHF.

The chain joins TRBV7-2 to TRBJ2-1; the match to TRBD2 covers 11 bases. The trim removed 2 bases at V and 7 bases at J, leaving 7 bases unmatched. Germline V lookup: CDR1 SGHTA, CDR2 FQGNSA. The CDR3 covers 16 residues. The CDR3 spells CASSLILAGGLNEQFF. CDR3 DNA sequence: TGTGCCAGCAGCTTAATCCTAGCGGGGGGCCTGAATGAGCAGTTCTTC.

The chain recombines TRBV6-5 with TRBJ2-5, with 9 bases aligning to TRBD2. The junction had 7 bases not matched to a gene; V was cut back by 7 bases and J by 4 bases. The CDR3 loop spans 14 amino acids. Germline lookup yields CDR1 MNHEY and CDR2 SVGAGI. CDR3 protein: CASMKLAGGETQYF. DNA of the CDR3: TGTGCCAGCATGAAACTAGCGGGCGGAGAGACCCAGTACTTC.

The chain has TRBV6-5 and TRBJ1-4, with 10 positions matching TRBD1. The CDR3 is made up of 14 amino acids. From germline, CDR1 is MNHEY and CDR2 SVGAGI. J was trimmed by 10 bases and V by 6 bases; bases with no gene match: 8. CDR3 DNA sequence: TGTGCCAGCAGCCGCGGGGACAGGGGAGGAAAACTGTTTTTT. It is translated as CASSRGDRGGKLFF.

CDR3 coding DNA: TGTGCCAGCAGCGCCTCGGACAGGGGGATGGCTGGGGCCAACGTCCTGACTTTC. Protein sequence: CASSASDRGMAGANVLTF. The chain joins TRBV7-9 to TRBJ2-6; 10 positions match TRBD1. Losses at the gene ends were 5 bases for V and 2 bases for J; bases not matched to a gene: 9. CDR3 length: 18 amino acids. Germline assignment: CDR1 SEHNR and CDR2 FQNEAQ (reference sequence).

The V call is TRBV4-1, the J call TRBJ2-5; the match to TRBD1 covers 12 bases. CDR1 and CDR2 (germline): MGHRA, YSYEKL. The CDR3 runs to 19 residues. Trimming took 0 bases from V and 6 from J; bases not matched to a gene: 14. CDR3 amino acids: CASSQEAQGGQGARKTQYF. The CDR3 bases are TGCGCCAGCAGCCAAGAGGCCCAAGGGGGACAGGGGGCTAGGAAGACCCAGTACTTC.

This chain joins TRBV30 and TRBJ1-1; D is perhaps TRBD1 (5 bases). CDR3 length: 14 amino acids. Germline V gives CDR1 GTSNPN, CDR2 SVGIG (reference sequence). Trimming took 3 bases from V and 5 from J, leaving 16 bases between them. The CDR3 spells CAWRAQGFGTEAFF. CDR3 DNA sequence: TGTGCCTGGAGGGCCCAGGGATTTGGGACTGAAGCTTTCTTT. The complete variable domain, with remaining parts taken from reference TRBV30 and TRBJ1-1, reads SQTIHQWPATLVQPVGSPLSLECTVEGTSNPNLYWYRQAAGRGLQLLFYSVGIGQISSEVPQNLSASRPQDRQFILSSKKLLLSDSGFYLCAWRAQGFGTEAFFGQGTRLTVV.

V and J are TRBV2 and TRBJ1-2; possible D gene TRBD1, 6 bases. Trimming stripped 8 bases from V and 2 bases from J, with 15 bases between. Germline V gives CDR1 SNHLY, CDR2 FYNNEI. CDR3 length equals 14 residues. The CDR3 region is CASDMVGQNYGYTF. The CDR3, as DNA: TGTGCCAGCGACATGGTCGGACAGAACTATGGCTACACCTTC.

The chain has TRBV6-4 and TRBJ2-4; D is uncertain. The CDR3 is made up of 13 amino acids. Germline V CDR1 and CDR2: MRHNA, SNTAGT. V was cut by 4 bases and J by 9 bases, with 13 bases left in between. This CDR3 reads CASSATSGGIQYF. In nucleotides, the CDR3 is TGTGCCAGCAGTGCGACCTCGGGTGGCATTCAGTACTTC.

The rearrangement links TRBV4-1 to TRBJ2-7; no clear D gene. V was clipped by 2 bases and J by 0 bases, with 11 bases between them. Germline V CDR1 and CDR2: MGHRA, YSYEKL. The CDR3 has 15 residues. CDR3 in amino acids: CASSQRNDNSYEQYF. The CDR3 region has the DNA TGCGCCAGCAGCCAACGAAACGACAACTCCTACGAGCAGTACTTC.

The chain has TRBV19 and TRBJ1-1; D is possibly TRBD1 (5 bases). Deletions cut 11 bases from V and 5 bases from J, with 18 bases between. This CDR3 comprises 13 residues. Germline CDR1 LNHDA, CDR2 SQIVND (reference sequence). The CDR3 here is CAGSMGGWTEAFF. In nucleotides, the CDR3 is TGTGCCGGTTCCATGGGGGGGTGGACTGAAGCTTTCTTT.

For the CDR3, the DNA is TGTGCCATCAGTGGGAGACAGGTCCCCTCTGAAGGTGGCTACACCTTC. Translating gives CAISGRQVPSEGGYTF. This sequence joins TRBV10-3 and TRBJ1-2, with D tentatively TRBD1 (6 bases). Germline CDR1 and CDR2: ENHRY and SYGVKD. The CDR3 is made up of 16 amino acids. Trimming pared 4 bases from V and 7 bases from J, leaving 22 bases between.

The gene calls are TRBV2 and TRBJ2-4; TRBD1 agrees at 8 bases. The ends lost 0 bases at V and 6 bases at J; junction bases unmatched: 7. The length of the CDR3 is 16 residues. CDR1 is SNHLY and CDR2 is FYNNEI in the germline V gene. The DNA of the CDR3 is TGTGCCAGCAGTGAAGCCCCGACAGGGGCGACAAACATTCAGTACTTC. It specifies CASSEAPTGATNIQYF. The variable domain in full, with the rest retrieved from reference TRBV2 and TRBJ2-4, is EPEVTQTPSHQVTQMGQEVILRCVPISNHLYFYWYRQILGQKVEFLVSFYNNEISEKSEIFDDQFSVERPDGSNFTLKIRSTKLEDSAMYFCASSEAPTGATNIQYFGAGTRLSVL.